The rows below give T cell receptor beta chains drawn from one sample of a study of blood T cell repertoires in COVID-19. Produced via immunoSEQ multiplex PCR; TCRdb's table is partial and in-frame only. The sample holds 200,000 or so clones; approximately 90% are singletons and the top ten take roughly 4.5%. Input material: peripheral blood. These receptors were taken from a man aged 45 to 65 with acute or convalescent COVID-19. The conserved cysteine and the conserved F or W are not part of the CDR3 here. D genes are given only for firm matches. Size values are once, few and many counts, or a class for expanded clones, and some rows have none.

V gene: TRBV6-2/TRBV6-3; D gene: -; CDR3 length: 11; clone size: -; CDR3 protein: ASSYGGYTEAF
V gene: TRBV7-9; D gene: -; CDR3 length: 11; clone size: -; CDR3 protein: ASSLARVTEAF
V gene: TRBV7-7; D gene: TRBD1; CDR3 length: 13; clone size: once; CDR3 protein: ASRLIDRADYEQF
V gene: TRBV7-9; D gene: -; CDR3 length: 11; clone size: -; CDR3 protein: ASSLPSSYEQY
V gene: TRBV7-9; D gene: -; CDR3 length: 13; clone size: -; CDR3 protein: ASSLAASSPYEQY
V gene: TRBV27; D gene: TRBD2; CDR3 length: 12; clone size: -; CDR3 protein: ASSTRRGVETQY
V gene: TRBV6-1; D gene: -; CDR3 length: 11; clone size: -; CDR3 protein: ASSESGGYGYT
V gene: TRBV9; D gene: -; CDR3 length: 13; clone size: -; CDR3 protein: ASSYTGIEGNTIY
V gene: TRBV19; D gene: -; CDR3 length: 11; clone size: -; CDR3 protein: ATGGRLNTEAF
V gene: TRBV7-8; D gene: -; CDR3 length: 15; clone size: -; CDR3 protein: ASSFPVGRSSTDTQY
V gene: TRBV5-4; D gene: -; CDR3 length: 13; clone size: -; CDR3 protein: ASSPLGQQNTEAF
V gene: TRBV6-5; D gene: -; CDR3 length: 11; clone size: -; CDR3 protein: ASSRGVNTEAF
V gene: TRBV6-2/TRBV6-3; D gene: -; CDR3 length: 10; clone size: -; CDR3 protein: ASTPPGDEQF
V gene: TRBV7-2; D gene: -; CDR3 length: 14; clone size: -; CDR3 protein: ASSLDWGPTNYGYT
V gene: TRBV7-9; D gene: TRBD1; CDR3 length: 13; clone size: -; CDR3 protein: ASSAGQGLNSPLH
V gene: TRBV2; D gene: -; CDR3 length: 13; clone size: -; CDR3 protein: ASSEDQRVNSPLH
V gene: TRBV2; D gene: -; CDR3 length: 12; clone size: few; CDR3 protein: ASSEERRRGPLH
V gene: TRBV19; D gene: -; CDR3 length: 10; clone size: -; CDR3 protein: ASSTGPYGYT
V gene: TRBV27; D gene: TRBD1; CDR3 length: 16; clone size: -; CDR3 protein: ASSLWTGGMTVGNEQF
V gene: TRBV30; D gene: -; CDR3 length: 11; clone size: -; CDR3 protein: AWSRDRPYGYT
V gene: TRBV25-1; D gene: -; CDR3 length: 10; clone size: once; CDR3 protein: ARASFLETQY
V gene: TRBV9; D gene: -; CDR3 length: 13; clone size: -; CDR3 protein: ASSVDGASQETQY
V gene: TRBV30; D gene: TRBD2; CDR3 length: 10; clone size: -; CDR3 protein: AWKRGAREQF
V gene: TRBV2; D gene: TRBD1; CDR3 length: 13; clone size: once; CDR3 protein: ASSEIRGDNSPLH
V gene: TRBV7-9; D gene: -; CDR3 length: 15; clone size: -; CDR3 protein: ASSLEGRGYAKNIQY
V gene: TRBV2; D gene: -; CDR3 length: 11; clone size: -; CDR3 protein: ASHGQPNQPQH
V gene: TRBV5-1; D gene: -; CDR3 length: 14; clone size: few; CDR3 protein: ASSLEGPRSGNTIY
V gene: TRBV2; D gene: -; CDR3 length: 10; clone size: -; CDR3 protein: ASSVWRETQY
V gene: TRBV2; D gene: -; CDR3 length: 12; clone size: once; CDR3 protein: ASRDGRVNEKLF
V gene: TRBV5-1; D gene: -; CDR3 length: 12; clone size: -; CDR3 protein: ASSQRQSNNEQF
V gene: TRBV6-5; D gene: TRBD1; CDR3 length: 13; clone size: -; CDR3 protein: ASTSSGTGAYEQY
V gene: TRBV6-1; D gene: -; CDR3 length: 12; clone size: -; CDR3 protein: ASSEARRFYEQY
V gene: TRBV5-5; D gene: TRBD1; CDR3 length: 13; clone size: -; CDR3 protein: ASSFEPGQTFEAF
V gene: TRBV6-1; D gene: -; CDR3 length: 11; clone size: -; CDR3 protein: ASSDPGLHEQY
V gene: TRBV5-4; D gene: -; CDR3 length: 14; clone size: -; CDR3 protein: ASSLTGRGRTTPQY
V gene: TRBV6-1; D gene: -; CDR3 length: 15; clone size: -; CDR3 protein: ASSAGRGSGAKNIQY
V gene: TRBV5-6; D gene: -; CDR3 length: 11; clone size: -; CDR3 protein: ASSLRSAWRAF
V gene: TRBV5-4; D gene: -; CDR3 length: 15; clone size: -; CDR3 protein: ASSLGRGGRKNTEAF
V gene: TRBV3-1/TRBV3-2; D gene: TRBD2; CDR3 length: 15; clone size: -; CDR3 protein: ASSQKPRLAVPDTQY
V gene: TRBV27; D gene: -; CDR3 length: 11; clone size: -; CDR3 protein: ASSLSARYGYT
V gene: TRBV2; D gene: TRBD1; CDR3 length: 13; clone size: -; CDR3 protein: ASSKDRQGGTEAF
V gene: TRBV7-2; D gene: TRBD1; CDR3 length: 13; clone size: -; CDR3 protein: ATRPGTGVDSPLH
V gene: TRBV19; D gene: TRBD1; CDR3 length: 13; clone size: few; CDR3 protein: ASSIGGQRNQPQH
V gene: TRBV19; D gene: -; CDR3 length: 13; clone size: once; CDR3 protein: ASRIQGTHNQPQH
V gene: TRBV5-1; D gene: -; CDR3 length: 10; clone size: -; CDR3 protein: ASSSQGYEQY